Presented here are 6 T cell receptor beta chains from one specimen sequenced in a study of STAT5B mutations in CD4+ large granular lymphocyte leukemia. TCRdb's copy holds only in-frame clones and misses some; the assay was immunoSEQ multiplex PCR. This sample has tens of thousands of clones; about 70% occur once, and the top ten carry about 1.6%. The source material was CD4+ T cells from blood buffy coats. All receptors come from a human donor in good health.

The rearrangement uses TRBV2 and TRBJ2-5, with a weak D call TRBD1 (5 bases). Germline loops: CDR1 SNHLY, CDR2 FYNNEI. The ends were cut back, 2 bases at V and 2 bases at J, with 12 bases in the middle. The CDR3 runs 15 residues. The CDR3: CASSEQGQTQETQYF. The DNA for the CDR3 is TGTGCCAGCAGTGAACAGGGCCAAACACAAGAGACCCAGTACTTC.

The V gene is TRBV7-3, the J gene TRBJ2-1; D is unclear. Trimming left V 0 bases short and J 4 bases short, with 13 bases between. The CDR3 contains 16 residues. The germline V gene encodes CDR1 SGHTA and CDR2 FQGTGA. CDR3 DNA sequence: TGTGCCAGCAGCTTAACAGGGATCATGGGGTACAATGAGCAGTTCTTC. Translating gives CASSLTGIMGYNEQFF.

CDR3 sequence: CASRGQGDYGYTF. The CDR3 region has the DNA TGTGCCAGCAGGGGCCAGGGAGACTATGGCTACACCTTC. This rearrangement joins TRBV6-1 to TRBJ1-2; D is perhaps TRBD1 (5 bases). This CDR3 region has 13 residues. The V end lost 6 bases, the J end lost 3 bases, and 11 bases lay between the germline ends. Germline V lookup: CDR1 MNHNS, CDR2 SASEGT.

The J gene is TRBJ2-1, the V gene TRBV6-5; D call uncertain. V lost 5 bases to trimming and J lost 2 bases, with 10 bases between them. This CDR3 contains 14 residues. Germline V gene lookup returns CDR1 MNHEY and CDR2 SVGAGI. CDR3 nucleotides: TGTGCCAGCAGTCTAGACGCGGCCTACAATGAGCAGTTCTTC. This sequence encodes CASSLDAAYNEQFF.

The V gene is TRBV7-9, the J gene TRBJ2-3, with D tentatively TRBD1 (5 bases). The CDR3 is made up of 13 amino acids. Trimming shortened V by 5 bases and J by 4 bases, and 10 bases separated the two germline ends. CDR1 is SEHNR, CDR2 FQNEAQ, per germline (reference sequence). The CDR3 loop is CASSTQGADTQYF. The CDR3 nucleotides read TGTGCCAGCAGCACCCAAGGGGCAGATACGCAGTATTTT. Filled out from reference TRBV7-9 and TRBJ2-3, the complete variable domain reads DTGVSQNPRHKITKRGQNVTFRCDPISEHNRLYWYRQTLGQGPEFLTYFQNEAQLEKSRLLSDRFSAERPKGSFSTLEIQRTEQGDSAMYLCASSTQGADTQYFGPGTRLTVL.

This clone was counted between two and nine times. The chain recombines TRBV7-9 with TRBJ1-6; 7 nucleotides match TRBD1. V shed 3 bases, J shed 8 bases, and the junction held 4 bases outside the gene matches. Germline assignment: CDR1 SEHNR and CDR2 FQNEAQ (reference sequence). The CDR3 has 14 amino acids. The CDR3 DNA follows: TGTGCCAGCAGCTTGACAGGGTTTGATTCACCCCTCCACTTT. Its protein is CASSLTGFDSPLHF.